One and the same sample provided the 25 T cell receptor beta chains below, sequenced in a study of T cells expressing NK-cell markers. With the 5' RACE reads reprocessed, TCRdb shows one record per CDR3 protein and no DNA. In total, the table holds 500,000 to 700,000 distinct CDR3 sequences. Sequencing was performed on blood T cells: a sorted CD56 or NKG2C T cell subset, CD4+ or CD8+ T cells, or bulk PBMC T cells (not recorded which). All receptors come from a man between 18 and 35 years old in good health.

The chain combines TRBV10-3 with TRBJ2-5; TCRdb proposes TRBD2, but this gene call is untestable without DNA. Germline CDR1 and CDR2: ENHRY and SYGVKD. This CDR3 has 15 amino acids. The CDR3 here is CAMGPGSGVQETQYF.

J is TRBJ2-1 and V is TRBV6-2 or TRBV6-3; the D call of TRBD2 rests on TCRdb alone, since no DNA is present to check it. From germline, CDR1 is MNHEY and CDR2 SVGEGT. The CDR3 is made up of 13 amino acids. The CDR3: CASSSVKEGEQFF.

The chain is built from TRBV10-3 and TRBJ2-5; the TRBD1 assignment by TCRdb is unverifiable without DNA. CDR1 and CDR2 from the germline V gene are ENHRY and SYGVKD. The CDR3 is 16 residues long. This CDR3 is CAVQIGGQGGGETQYF.

V usage is TRBV28 and J usage is TRBJ2-5. Germline CDR1 and CDR2: MDHEN and SYDVKM. CDR3 length: 14 residues. The CDR3 sequence is CASVGARLQETQYF.

The chain has TRBV6-4 and TRBJ2-3. The CDR3 consists of 13 residues. Germline-derived CDR1 and CDR2 are MRHNA and SNTAGT. The CDR3: CASSDYGTNTQYF.

The V gene is TRBV4-3, the J gene TRBJ2-6; TCRdb returns TRBD2, unconfirmable since there is no DNA. The CDR3 is 19 amino acids. Germline-derived CDR1 and CDR2 are LGHNA and YSLEER. CDR3 sequence reads: CASSQDPQGPSAGANVLTF.

The V gene is TRBV4-1, the J gene TRBJ2-3. CDR3 length: 14 residues. The V gene's germline CDR1 is MGHRA and CDR2 YSYEKL. The CDR3 sequence: CASSPISATDTQYF.

The chain uses TRBV5-5 and TRBJ2-5; as DNA is missing, the TRBD2 call by TCRdb cannot be tested. Germline V CDR1 and CDR2: SGHKS, YYEKEE (reference sequence). CDR3 length equals 18 residues. CDR3 loop: CASSSGRLAGLKLETQYF.

The chain is built from TRBV2 and TRBJ2-3. Germline CDR1 reads SNHLY; CDR2 reads FYNNEI. This CDR3 comprises 14 residues. The CDR3 is CASSGKGVGDTQYF.

The chain links TRBV12-3 or TRBV12-4 to TRBJ1-5. The CDR3 length is 14 residues. CDR3 protein: CASSSGTSTQPQHF.

The chain employs TRBV5-1 and TRBJ1-1; TCRdb's D call of TRBD1 is untestable without DNA. The CDR3 loop spans 16 amino acids. Germline V gene lookup returns CDR1 SGHRS and CDR2 YFSETQ. The CDR3: CASSLASRGMNTEAFF.

This chain links TRBV28 with TRBJ1-1. Germline V gene lookup returns CDR1 MDHEN and CDR2 SYDVKM. This CDR3 spans 18 amino acids. The CDR3 region is CASSLYYPIGQGGTEAFF.

The chain joins TRBV9 to TRBJ2-5; the TRBD1 assignment by TCRdb is unverifiable without DNA. The CDR3 sequence is 15 residues long. Germline loops: CDR1 SGDLS, CDR2 YYNGEE. The CDR3 sequence: CASSVGDRGRETQYF. The complete variable domain, with remaining parts taken from reference TRBV9 and TRBJ2-5, reads DSGVTQTPKHLITATGQRVTLRCSPRSGDLSVYWYQQSLDQGLQFLIQYYNGEERAKGNILERFSAQQFPDLHSELNLSSLELGDSALYFCASSVGDRGRETQYFGPGTRLLVL.

The chain carries TRBV6-1 and TRBJ2-1; the TCRdb D gene call, TRBD1, has no DNA to confirm it. Germline V gene sequence: CDR1 MNHNS, CDR2 SASEGT. The CDR3 has 14 residues. The chain's CDR3 is CASKEARVPNEQFF.

This chain links TRBV6-1 with TRBJ1-3. CDR1 and CDR2 (germline): MNHNS, SASEGT. This CDR3 has 13 residues. The CDR3 reads CASQDPSGNTIYF.

The chain couples TRBV9 to TRBJ2-1; TCRdb reports TRBD2, a call that lacks DNA to check it against. Germline CDR1 is SGDLS and CDR2 is YYNGEE. CDR3 length equals 14 residues. The chain's CDR3 is CASSVGPSVDEQFF.

The rearrangement links TRBV12-3 or TRBV12-4 to TRBJ1-2; TCRdb lists TRBD1, though no DNA is available to test this call. The CDR3 consists of 11 residues. The CDR3 sequence: CASSRRVGYTF.

The genes are TRBV10-3 and TRBJ2-3; there is no DNA to check the TCRdb D call of TRBD1. This CDR3 contains 15 residues. Germline lookup yields CDR1 ENHRY and CDR2 SYGVKD. CDR3 region: CAISEDDRLADTQYF.

The chain couples TRBV5-5 to TRBJ2-7; TCRdb reports TRBD1, a call that lacks DNA to check it against. CDR1 and CDR2 from the germline V gene are SGHKS and YYEKEE (reference sequence). The CDR3 covers 16 residues. The CDR3 region is CASSLKGQGATYEQYF.

The rearrangement uses TRBV29-1 and TRBJ2-2; TCRdb lists TRBD1, though no DNA is available to test this call. Germline loops: CDR1 SQVTM, CDR2 ANQGSEA. The CDR3 totals 14 residues. Here the CDR3 reads CSVLFQGLTGELFF.

The chain has TRBV3-1 and TRBJ2-7; the D gene TCRdb calls, TRBD2, cannot be checked with no DNA. Germline assignment: CDR1 LGHDT and CDR2 YNNKEL (reference sequence). The CDR3 is made up of 14 amino acids. CDR3 loop: CASSPTVGVSEQYF.

The chain employs TRBV29-1 and TRBJ2-1; TCRdb's D call of TRBD2 is untestable without DNA. Germline CDR1 SQVTM, CDR2 ANQGSEA. This CDR3 comprises 17 residues. CDR3 sequence reads: CSVEGLAGWFSYNEQFF.

The rearrangement joins TRBV4-3 to TRBJ2-7; with no DNA, the TCRdb D assignment of TRBD1 cannot be verified. Germline loops: CDR1 LGHNA, CDR2 YSLEER. This CDR3 contains 15 residues. The CDR3: CASSQDGDRLHEQYF.

This sequence joins TRBV3-1 and TRBJ1-6. The CDR3 runs 13 residues. In germline, CDR1 is LGHDT, CDR2 YNNKEL (reference sequence). CDR3: CASSQVGFSPLHF.

The chain employs TRBV12-3 or TRBV12-4 and TRBJ2-1; TCRdb's D call of TRBD2 is untestable without DNA. The CDR3 contains 17 residues. The CDR3 is CASSSRSGRRSYNEQFF.